This T cell receptor beta chain was recorded in a study of T cells after yellow fever vaccination. Study overall: Any fraction with a low cell number was prepared using SMART-Seq v4 Ultra Low Input.

5'RACE template switching added a universal primer site and UMIs to TCR cDNA. TCRdb recomputed calls from the 5' RACE reads with MiXCR, one row per CDR3 protein. Among a few hundred thousand distinct CDR3 sequences listed, almost 4% were seen once. This clonotype was seen more than once but under ten times. Germline V gives CDR1 DFQATT, CDR2 SNEGSKA (reference sequence). V was clipped by 4 bases and J by 3 bases; unmatched bases: 8. The CDR3 consists of 14 residues. The sequence derives from a man in his late teens or twenties who received the YFV17D yellow fever vaccine. Sequenced here: PBMCs, sampled 5 days after the yellow fever booster vaccination. This chain links TRBV20-1 with TRBJ2-5, with 7 bases matching TRBD2. CDR3 in amino acids: CSANVFSGEETQYF. CDR3 DNA: TGCAGTGCTAACGTCTTCAGCGGGGAAGAGACCCAGTACTTC.